One and the same sample provided the 11 T cell receptor beta chains below, sequenced in a study of blood T cell repertoires in COVID-19. Libraries were prepared by immunoSEQ multiplex PCR; TCRdb keeps only in-frame clonotypes and omits some of them. The table lists some 320,000 clones, about 90% of them singletons. The sample consisted of PBMCs or T cells enriched from blood (not recorded which). The receptors were gathered from a woman in her fifties or sixties who had been exposed to COVID-19.

In the case of this clone: Other DNA variants within this sample encode the same CDR3. V gene TRBV5-1 combines with J gene TRBJ2-7; D possibly corresponds to TRBD1 (6 bases). CDR1 SGHRS and CDR2 YFSETQ come from the germline V gene. Trimming removed 0 bases at V and 0 bases at J, with 7 bases between. The CDR3 is made up of 14 amino acids. The chain's CDR3 is CASSLVDSSYEQYF. CDR3 sequence (DNA): TGCGCCAGCAGCTTGGTGGACAGCTCCTACGAGCAGTACTTC.

The gene calls are TRBV5-6 and TRBJ1-5; tentative D call: TRBD1 (6 bases). CDR1 and CDR2 from the germline V gene are SGHDT and YYEEEE. The CDR3 covers 12 residues. Trimming shortened V by 4 bases and J by 9 bases, and 11 bases separated the two germline ends. CDR3 nucleotide sequence: TGTGCCAGCAGCGCGTTACAGGGGCCCCAGCATTTT. It translates to CASSALQGPQHF.

The chain has TRBV5-1 and TRBJ1-2, with D tentatively TRBD1 (5 bases). V shed 2 bases and J shed 5 bases, with 13 bases lying between them. This CDR3 has 14 residues. Germline values: CDR1 SGHRS, CDR2 YFSETQ. The CDR3 DNA is TGCGCCAGCAGCTTAGTGTTCAGGGAATATGGCTACACCTTC. Translating it yields CASSLVFREYGYTF.

The gene calls are TRBV4-1 and TRBJ1-5; maybe TRBD1 (5 bases). The CDR3 has 15 residues. CDR1 is MGHRA, CDR2 YSYEKL, per germline. V lost 2 bases and J 3 bases, leaving 11 bases between the germline ends. CDR3: CASSQLAGPNQPQHF. The CDR3, as DNA: TGCGCCAGCAGCCAACTTGCAGGGCCCAATCAGCCCCAGCATTTT.

A word on this clone: The sample holds other DNA sequences that translate to the same CDR3. The chain employs TRBV3-1 (or the pseudogene TRBV3-2) and TRBJ2-7, with a possible D match to TRBD2 (5 bases). V shed 3 bases and J shed 6 bases, with 6 bases lying between them. The CDR3 is made up of 11 amino acids. Per germline, CDR1 LGHDT and CDR2 YNNKEL (reference sequence). The CDR3 spells CASSQSGEQYF. As DNA, the CDR3 is TGTGCCAGCAGCCAGAGCGGCGAGCAGTACTTC.

The chain joins TRBV4-1 to TRBJ1-4; TRBD1 is a possible D gene (5 bases). The CDR3 covers 16 residues. The germline V gene encodes CDR1 MGHRA and CDR2 YSYEKL. V lost 3 bases, J lost 7 bases, and 18 bases lay in between. CDR3 sequence reads: CASSQLSTGGSEKLFF. CDR3 nucleotide sequence: TGCGCCAGCAGCCAGTTAAGTACAGGTGGAAGTGAAAAACTGTTTTTT.

The rearrangement joins TRBV15 to TRBJ1-5; the D is unclear. The V end was cut by 0 bases, the J end by 4 bases, with 10 bases between. Germline V gene lookup returns CDR1 LNHNV and CDR2 YYDKDF (reference sequence). This CDR3 region has 15 residues. The CDR3, as DNA: TGTGCCACCAGCAGAGATTTGTCCGGGAATCAGCCCCAGCATTTT. Translating it yields CATSRDLSGNQPQHF.

The chain uses TRBV6-5 and TRBJ1-2, with D uncertain. CDR1 and CDR2 from the germline V gene are MNHEY and SVGAGI. Trimming removed 8 bases from V and 6 bases from J, with 10 bases in between. This CDR3 is built from 11 residues. The CDR3 reads CASGGLDGYTF. DNA of the CDR3: TGTGCCAGCGGAGGGCTGGATGGCTACACCTTC.

V and J are TRBV19 and TRBJ2-3; unclear D gene. V was cut by 2 bases and J by 1 base, with 4 bases left in between. The CDR3 has 13 amino acids. Germline-derived CDR1 and CDR2 are LNHDA and SQIVND (reference sequence). The CDR3 sequence is CASSILGTDTQYF. CDR3 bases: TGTGCCAGTAGTATATTAGGCACAGATACGCAGTATTTT. Full variable domain (outside the CDR3, taken from reference TRBV19 and TRBJ2-3): DGGITQSPKYLFRKEGQNVTLSCEQNLNHDAMYWYRQDPGQGLRLIYYSQIVNDFQKGDIAEGYSVSREKKESFPLTVTSAQKNPTAFYLCASSILGTDTQYFGPGTRLTVL.

In this sample, this clone turned up once. This chain connects TRBV27 to TRBJ1-6; D uncertain. In germline, CDR1 is MNHEY, CDR2 SMNVEV (reference sequence). Deletions cut 3 bases from V and 2 bases from J, with 17 bases between. The CDR3 extends over 18 amino acids. In DNA form, the CDR3 reads TGTGCCAGCAGTTTCGGAGACGAACCAGACCCCTATAATTCACCCCTCCACTTT. Amino acid sequence: CASSFGDEPDPYNSPLHF.

This sequence joins TRBV6-5 and TRBJ2-5; tentative D call: TRBD1 (6 bases). CDR3 length equals 15 residues. V was shortened by 4 bases and J by 2 bases, with 14 bases between the two germline ends. Per the germline V gene, CDR1 is MNHEY and CDR2 is SVGAGI. The CDR3 region is CASSFNPTGQETQYF. In DNA, the CDR3 is TGTGCCAGCAGTTTCAACCCGACAGGACAAGAGACCCAGTACTTC.